Described below is a single T cell receptor (beta chain) sequence and its context. The data were obtained in a study of cytomegalovirus exposure and HLA in healthy donors. PCR was performed using 60 Vbeta and 13 Jbeta primers. Only in-frame clones appear in the TCRdb table, and some are missing; sequencing was by immunoSEQ multiplex PCR. The sample carries about 100,000 clones, 82% recorded once. The receptor comes from a man aged 30 to 39 in good health and CMV-seropositive. The source material was PBMCs.

The CDR3 region is CASSRDRDEKLFF. CDR3 sequence (DNA): TGTGCCAGCAGCCGCGACAGGGACGAAAAACTGTTTTTT. The chain combines TRBV5-6 with TRBJ1-4; 7 nucleotides align to TRBD1. The CDR3 runs 13 residues. Germline V CDR1 and CDR2: SGHDT, YYEEEE. The ends lost 4 bases at V and 8 bases at J; junction bases unmatched: 5.